The present TCR beta chain was sequenced within a study of immune cell composition in non-small cell lung cancer. The V gene's germline CDR1 is WSHSY and CDR2 SAAADI. The V and J ends lost 7 bases and 5 bases, in that order; junction bases with no gene match: 9. This CDR3 is 15 amino acids long. Sequencing was performed with immunoSEQ multiplex PCR; in TCRdb, only in-frame clones are kept and a portion is missing. The table records over 5,500 clones, roughly 78% of them present only once. Points on this clone: Its antigen is still unknown.

Overall study results and limits: Clones >0.5% enriched in tumour were rarer in adenocarcinoma (roughly 33%) than squamous (roughly 75%). Adenocarcinomas with higher top tumour-associated clone frequency had more reactive TILs.

The sequence was collected from a human donor with non-small cell lung cancer. The sample was lung tumor tissue. The V gene is TRBV10-2, the J gene TRBJ2-2; 8 bases map to TRBD2. DNA of the CDR3: TGCGCCAGCACCCGGGAGGGGGGGCGGACCGGGGAGCTGTTTTTT. Encoded protein: CASTREGGRTGELFF.